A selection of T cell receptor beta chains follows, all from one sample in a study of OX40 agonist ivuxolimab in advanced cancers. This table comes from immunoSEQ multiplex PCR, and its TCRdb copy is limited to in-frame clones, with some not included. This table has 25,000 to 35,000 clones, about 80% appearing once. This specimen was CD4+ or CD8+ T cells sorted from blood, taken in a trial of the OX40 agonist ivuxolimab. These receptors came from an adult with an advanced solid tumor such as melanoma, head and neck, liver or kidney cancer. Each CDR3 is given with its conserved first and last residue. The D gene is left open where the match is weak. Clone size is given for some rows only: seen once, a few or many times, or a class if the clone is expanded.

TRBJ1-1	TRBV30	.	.	CAWSVIQNTEAFF	TGTGCCTGGAGTGTAATCCAGAACACTGAAGCTTTCTTT
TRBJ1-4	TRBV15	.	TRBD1	CATSNGQGLTNEKLFF	TGTGCCACCAGCAACGGACAGGGGTTGACTAATGAAAAACTGTTTTTT
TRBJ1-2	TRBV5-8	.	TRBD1	CASSLNTGGYGYTF	TGTGCCAGCAGCTTGAATACAGGGGGTTATGGCTACACCTTC
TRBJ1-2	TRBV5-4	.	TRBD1	CASSPEQGAMYGYTF	TGTGCCAGCAGCCCGGAACAGGGGGCCATGTATGGCTACACCTTC
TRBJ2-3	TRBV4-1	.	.	CASSQNGGTVLDTQYF	TGCGCCAGCAGCCAAAACGGCGGGACAGTGTTGGATACGCAGTATTTT
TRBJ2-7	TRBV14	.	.	CASSQVGQPYEQYF	TGTGCCAGCAGCCAAGTAGGACAGCCCTACGAGCAGTACTTC
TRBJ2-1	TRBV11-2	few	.	CASSLAFRGRSYNEQFF	TGTGCCAGCAGCTTAGCTTTTCGGGGTCGCTCCTACAATGAGCAGTTCTTC
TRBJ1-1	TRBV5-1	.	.	CASSSSGHLNTEAFF	TGCGCCAGCAGTTCGAGTGGGCACTTGAACACTGAAGCTTTCTTT
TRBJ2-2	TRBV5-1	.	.	CASRDKETGELFF	TGCGCCAGCCGGGACAAAGAGACCGGGGAGCTGTTTTTT
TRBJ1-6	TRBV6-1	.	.	CATRGAGPLGSPLHF	TGTGCCACGAGGGGGGCGGGGCCCTTAGGGTCACCCCTCCACTTT
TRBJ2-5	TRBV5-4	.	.	CASSLPTGVETQYF	TGTGCCAGCAGCTTACCGACAGGTGTAGAGACCCAGTACTTC
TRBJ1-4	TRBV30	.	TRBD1	CAWSGGLGGPEKLFF	TGTGCCTGGTCAGGGGGGTTGGGGGGCCCTGAAAAACTGTTTTTT
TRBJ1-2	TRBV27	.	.	CASSPDGSGYGYTF	TGTGCCAGCAGTCCTGACGGTTCTGGCTATGGCTACACCTTC
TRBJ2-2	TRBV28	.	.	CASSAHGAAAGELFF	TGTGCCAGCAGTGCCCATGGGGCAGCCGCTGGGGAGCTGTTTTTT
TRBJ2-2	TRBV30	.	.	CAWSPGANTGELFF	TGTGCCTGGAGTCCGGGGGCGAACACCGGGGAGCTGTTTTTT
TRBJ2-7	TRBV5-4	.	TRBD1	CASSSTGKSYEQYF	TGTGCCAGCAGCTCGACAGGGAAGAGTTACGAGCAGTACTTC
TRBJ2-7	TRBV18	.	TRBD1	CASSRTGGFEQYF	TGTGCCAGCTCGCGGACAGGGGGCTTCGAGCAGTACTTC
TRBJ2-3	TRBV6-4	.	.	CASSTQIGDTQYF	TGTGCCAGCAGTACACAAATAGGGGATACGCAGTATTTT
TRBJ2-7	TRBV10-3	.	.	CAISEGTTSYEQYF	TGTGCCATCAGTGAGGGGACAACATCCTACGAGCAGTACTTC
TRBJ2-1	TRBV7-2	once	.	CASSPPGYIYNEQFF	TGTGCCAGCAGCCCCCCGGGTTACATCTACAATGAGCAGTTCTTC
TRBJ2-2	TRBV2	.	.	CASSEGRINTGELFF	TGTGCCAGCAGTGAGGGTAGAATAAACACCGGGGAGCTGTTTTTT
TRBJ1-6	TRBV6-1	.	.	CASSDEGTYNSPLHF	TGTGCCAGCAGTGATGAAGGGACCTATAATTCACCCCTCCACTTT